The rows below give T cell receptor beta chains drawn from one sample of a study of shared clonotypes between healthy human individuals. Data came from immunoSEQ multiplex PCR; TCRdb stores just in-frame clones and leaves some out. The repertoire holds roughly 2 million clones, with 85% to 95% as singletons. The sequenced sample consisted of naive CD4+ T cells sorted from blood. The origin of the receptors is a man aged 18 to 29 in good health. Both conserved end residues are part of each CDR3. D genes are given only for firm matches.

J gene,V gene,D gene,CDR3 protein
TRBJ1-3,TRBV5-1,TRBD1,CASSKGQGPMSGNTIYF
TRBJ2-5,TRBV28,TRBD2,CASSLTGLAGGALQRETQYF
TRBJ2-7,TRBV7-3,NA,CASSSRSSYEQYF
TRBJ1-4,TRBV29-1,TRBD1,CSADDAGGGEKLFF
TRBJ2-5,TRBV9,NA,CASSVDPTNGQTQYF
TRBJ2-3,TRBV6-5,NA,CASSYMTGRSTDTQYF
TRBJ2-7,TRBV10-3,NA,CAISDGPYEQYF
TRBJ2-7,TRBV18,NA,CASSPRGVTYEQYF
TRBJ2-2,TRBV27,NA,CASRQALVWDGELFF
TRBJ2-1,TRBV5-5,TRBD2,CASSSGLAVAEQFF
TRBJ2-3,TRBV5-6,NA,CASSWDVGGTDTQYF
TRBJ2-7,TRBV7-9,TRBD1,CASSPRGDRDEQYF
TRBJ2-2,TRBV30,NA,CAWKGDSGNTGELFF
TRBJ2-7,TRBV11-2,TRBD2,CASSPVLAGPYEQYF
TRBJ2-7,TRBV5-4,TRBD1,CASSLGRDRGYGQYF
TRBJ1-5,TRBV7-9,NA,CASSRQVAQPQHF
TRBJ2-5,TRBV28,NA,CASSFQGQTQYF
TRBJ2-5,TRBV7-9,NA,CASSFLSGTETQYF
TRBJ2-3,TRBV7-2,TRBD2,CASSFLAGGADTQYF
TRBJ2-2,TRBV28,NA,CASSLLVPGELFF
TRBJ2-5,TRBV30,TRBD1,CAWRTGQETQYF
TRBJ2-4,TRBV2,TRBD2,CASRYPGLPFF
TRBJ1-2,TRBV7-2,NA,CASSSNGVGYTF
TRBJ2-7,TRBV14,TRBD2,CASSQRRTSGSYEQYF
TRBJ1-1,TRBV7-3,NA,CASSPGGLNTEAFF